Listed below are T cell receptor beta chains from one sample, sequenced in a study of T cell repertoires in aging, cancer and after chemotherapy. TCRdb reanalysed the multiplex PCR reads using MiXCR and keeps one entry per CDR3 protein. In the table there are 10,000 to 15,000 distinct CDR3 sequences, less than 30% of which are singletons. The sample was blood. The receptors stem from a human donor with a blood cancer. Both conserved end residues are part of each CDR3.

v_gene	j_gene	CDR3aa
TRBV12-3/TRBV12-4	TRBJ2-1	CASSQGLAAYNEQFF
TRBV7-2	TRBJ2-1	CASSLGLAVNEQFF
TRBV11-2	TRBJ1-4	CASSLRDRGPLNEKLFF
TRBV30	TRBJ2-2	CAWSGRASTGELFF
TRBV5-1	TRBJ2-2	CASRGLAATGELFF
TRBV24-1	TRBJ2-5	CASSAGGGQYF
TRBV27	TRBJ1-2	CASRPGPGTGGFNYGYTF
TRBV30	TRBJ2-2	CAWRDPIGGRFTGELFF
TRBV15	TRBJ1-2	CATSRGPQEGYGYTF
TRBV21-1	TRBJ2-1	CASSKALLKGEDEQFF
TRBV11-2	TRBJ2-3	CASSVVGSGGAGDTQYF
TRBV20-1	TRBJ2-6	CSASVRETGSGANVLTF
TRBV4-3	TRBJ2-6	CASSQVLEFLGSGANVLTF
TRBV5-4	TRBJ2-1	CASSQGLADNEQFF
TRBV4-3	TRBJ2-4	CASSYGASDLQNIQYF
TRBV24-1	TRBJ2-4	CATSEGGGAKNIQYF
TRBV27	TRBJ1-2	CASSFEGARGDSFYTF
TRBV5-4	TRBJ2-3	CASSLPGGAVGDTQYF
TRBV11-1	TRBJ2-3	CASSLVLAGGTDTQYF
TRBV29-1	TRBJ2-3	CSVDREGGRSTDTQYF
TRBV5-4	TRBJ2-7	CASRMGISGGYEQYF
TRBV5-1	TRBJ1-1	CASSLGQVTEAFF
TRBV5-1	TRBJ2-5	CASSLALGMDPQYF
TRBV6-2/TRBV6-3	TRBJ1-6	CASSYSQVMSSPLHF
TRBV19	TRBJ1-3	CASSIIGNTIYF
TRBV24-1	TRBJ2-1	CATSDIGPGLEWTQFF
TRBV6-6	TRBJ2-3	CASRSPGRTDTQYF
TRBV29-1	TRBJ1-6	CSVGQGLGSPLHF
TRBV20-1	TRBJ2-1	CSARWGQGNEQFF
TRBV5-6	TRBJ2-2	CASSLGRFGKNTGELFF
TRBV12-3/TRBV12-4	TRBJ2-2	CASSPGTLNTGELFF
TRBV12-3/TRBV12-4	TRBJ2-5	CASRDGRARGETQYF
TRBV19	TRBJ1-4	CASSGKGITTNEKLFF
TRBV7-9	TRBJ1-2	CASSLSGQGNYGYTF
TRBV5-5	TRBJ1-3	CASSLLQGSGNTIYF
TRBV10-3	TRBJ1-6	CAISESGNSNSPLHF
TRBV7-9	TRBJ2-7	CASSSSGGHLEQYF
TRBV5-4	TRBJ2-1	CASRSGTSGSIDNEQFF
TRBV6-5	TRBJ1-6	CASSYSQGSSPLHF
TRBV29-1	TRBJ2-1	CSGGTSGTRNEQFF
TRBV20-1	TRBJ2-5	CSARWDRETQYF
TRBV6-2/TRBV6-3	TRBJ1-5	CASSYAQGESQPQHF
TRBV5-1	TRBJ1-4	CASSLGDLPPYEKLFF
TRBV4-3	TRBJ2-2	CASSQPGKGNTGELFF
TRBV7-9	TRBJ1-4	CASRTNEKLFF
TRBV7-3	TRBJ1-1	CASSSQGARGNTEAFF
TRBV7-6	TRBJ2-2	CASSHRTQAGTGELFF
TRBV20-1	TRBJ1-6	CSASRGAGKRSYNSPLHF
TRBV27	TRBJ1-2	CASSSDLRGHYGYTF